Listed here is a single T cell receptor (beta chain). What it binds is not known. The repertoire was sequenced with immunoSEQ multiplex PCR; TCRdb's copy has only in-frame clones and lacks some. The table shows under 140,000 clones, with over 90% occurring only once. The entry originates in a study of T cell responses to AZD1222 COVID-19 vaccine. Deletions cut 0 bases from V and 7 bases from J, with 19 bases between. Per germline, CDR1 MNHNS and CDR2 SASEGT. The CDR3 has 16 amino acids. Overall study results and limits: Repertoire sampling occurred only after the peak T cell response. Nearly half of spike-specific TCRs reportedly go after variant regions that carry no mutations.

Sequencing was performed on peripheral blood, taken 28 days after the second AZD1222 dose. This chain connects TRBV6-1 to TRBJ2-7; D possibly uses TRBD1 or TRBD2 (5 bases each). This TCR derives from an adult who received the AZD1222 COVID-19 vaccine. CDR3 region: CASSEAGDLGRLEQYF. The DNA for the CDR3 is TGTGCCAGCAGTGAAGCGGGGGATTTGGGGAGACTGGAGCAGTACTTC.